This T cell receptor (beta chain) is from a study of response to subunit inactivated influenza vaccine. On this clonotype itself: Its antigen is not known.

MiXCR, applied by TCRdb to the RT-PCR reads, yields one record per CDR3 protein. The sample carries over 150,000 distinct CDR3 sequences, approximately 8.7% recorded once. Study findings and constraints: Researchers suggested that each seasonal influenza vaccination recruits few new T cells.

CDR3 length: 14 residues. The V gene lost 1 base and the J gene lost 1 base, with 10 bases spanning the gap. Germline CDR1 is DFQATT and CDR2 is SNEGSKA (reference sequence). The sequence was collected from a man aged 45 to 65 who received an inactivated influenza vaccine. The specimen comprised non-naive T cells sorted from PBMCs, sampled on the day of vaccination. The rearrangement joins TRBV20-1 to TRBJ2-5; D not certain. The CDR3 nucleotides read TGCAGTGCTAGAGCTCCCCAAAGCCAAGAGACCCAGTACTTC. Encoded protein: CSARAPQSQETQYF.